The 14 T cell receptor beta chains in this list originate from one sample, sequenced in a study of EBV T-cell therapy then PD-1 blockade in nasopharyngeal carcinoma. No antigens are known for them. Data came from immunoSEQ multiplex PCR; TCRdb stores just in-frame clones and leaves some out. Here the sample spans 24,000 or so clones, over 75% being singletons. Sample treatment: AdE1-LMPpoly-expanded autologous EBV-specific T-cell therapy followed by anti-PD-1 nivolumab. The sequences come from CD8+ T cells from blood, collected at approximately day 62 from a patient whose treatment included autologous EBV-specific T cells and nivolumab. These TCRs come from a man aged 35 to 55 with nasopharyngeal carcinoma.

V gene TRBV6-5 combines with J gene TRBJ1-5, with 7 positions matching TRBD1. The junction had 5 bases not matched to a gene; V was cut back by 6 bases and J by 0 bases. The germline gives CDR1 MNHEY, CDR2 SVGAGI. This CDR3 comprises 15 residues. This CDR3 is CASSPGQFSNQPQHF. DNA for the CDR3: TGTGCCAGCAGCCCGGGACAGTTTAGCAATCAGCCCCAGCATTTT.

The chain links TRBV13 to TRBJ1-4; D is unresolved. CDR1 is PRHDT and CDR2 is FYEKMQ in the germline V gene (reference sequence). This CDR3 is 13 amino acids long. The germline V and J ends were trimmed by 5 bases and 3 bases, with 7 bases remaining between them. The CDR3 sequence is CASSPGPNEKLFF. The DNA for the CDR3 is TGTGCCAGCAGCCCAGGACCTAATGAAAAACTGTTTTTT. Full variable domain (outside the CDR3, taken from reference TRBV13 and TRBJ1-4): AAGVIQSPRHLIKEKRETATLKCYPIPRHDTVYWYQQGPGQDPQFLISFYEKMQSDKGSIPDRFSAQQFSDYHSELNMSSLELGDSALYFCASSPGPNEKLFFGSGTQLSVL.

This chain uses TRBV5-6 with TRBJ2-5, with D uncertain. CDR1 is SGHDT, CDR2 YYEEEE, per germline. There are 11 residues in the CDR3. The V and J ends lost 0 bases and 7 bases respectively, with 4 bases between them. The DNA for the CDR3 is TGTGCCAGCAGCTTGGGACGGACCCAGTACTTC. Protein product: CASSLGRTQYF.

V usage is TRBV15 and J usage is TRBJ1-6; D is ambiguous. Trimming stripped 0 bases from V and 5 bases from J, with 5 bases between. This CDR3 has 14 residues. The germline V gene encodes CDR1 LNHNV and CDR2 YYDKDF (reference sequence). The CDR3: CATSRDGDNSPLHF. DNA of the CDR3: TGTGCCACCAGCAGAGATGGGGATAATTCACCCCTCCACTTT.

This rearrangement joins TRBV6-5 to TRBJ2-7; 9 bases fit TRBD1. Germline loops: CDR1 MNHEY, CDR2 SVGAGI. The V segment lost 5 bases and the J segment 3 bases; nucleotides outside the gene matches: 8. This CDR3 region has 15 residues. The DNA of the CDR3 is TGTGCCAGCAGTAAGACCGGGACAGGGCACTACGAGCAGTACTTC. Translation gives CASSKTGTGHYEQYF.

This clone came up a few times. V gene TRBV10-3 combines with J gene TRBJ1-2, with a weak D call TRBD1 (5 bases). CDR1 and CDR2 from the germline V gene are ENHRY and SYGVKD. The V and J ends lost 6 bases and 4 bases respectively, with 12 bases between them. The CDR3 length is 13 residues. CDR3 DNA: TGTGCCATCAGGGGTCCAGGGAGCTATGGCTACACCTTC. As protein: CAIRGPGSYGYTF.

This sequence joins TRBV7-9 and TRBJ1-6; D is unclear. The V and J ends lost 5 bases and 7 bases respectively, with 12 bases between them. The CDR3 totals 14 residues. From germline, CDR1 is SEHNR and CDR2 FQNEAQ (reference sequence). The chain's CDR3 is CASSAGLGNSPLHF. The CDR3 DNA sequence: TGTGCCAGCAGCGCCGGGCTCGGGAATTCACCCCTCCACTTT.

This sequence joins TRBV2 and TRBJ1-6, with a possible D match to TRBD1 (5 bases). The CDR3 loop spans 13 amino acids. Germline CDR1 SNHLY, CDR2 FYNNEI. Trimming shortened V by 7 bases and J by 10 bases, and 14 bases separated the two germline ends. The CDR3 DNA sequence: TGTGCCAGCACCCTTGGGGAGGGGTCACCCCTCCACTTT. Its protein is CASTLGEGSPLHF.

The chain links TRBV6-5 to TRBJ1-2, with no clear D. V lost 1 base and J lost 0, with 9 bases in between. CDR1 MNHEY and CDR2 SVGAGI come from the germline V gene. This CDR3 comprises 15 residues. The CDR3 protein is CASSYYQAPNYGYTF. CDR3 nucleotides: TGTGCCAGCAGTTACTATCAGGCCCCTAACTATGGCTACACCTTC.

The rearrangement uses TRBV6-2 or TRBV6-3 and TRBJ1-2; D is ambiguous. Trimming shortened V by 2 bases and J by 2 bases, and 15 bases separated the two germline ends. This CDR3 region has 16 residues. Germline lookup yields CDR1 MNHEY and CDR2 SVGEGT. The CDR3 bases are TGTGCCAGCAGTTACGTCAGGTTGGGCGGGAACTATGGCTACACCTTC. Residues: CASSYVRLGGNYGYTF.

The rearrangement uses TRBV23-1 and TRBJ2-7; 7 bases are shared with TRBD2. TRBV23-1 is labeled an ORF, and its function is uncertain. V gave up 2 bases and J gave up 3 bases; unmatched junction bases: 10. This CDR3 contains 16 residues. Here the CDR3 reads CASSQIKGEGSYEQYF. As DNA, the CDR3 is TGCGCCAGCAGTCAAATCAAAGGGGAGGGGAGCTACGAGCAGTACTTC.

The rearrangement joins TRBV5-5 to TRBJ1-2; 8 nucleotides line up with TRBD1. The germline gives CDR1 SGHKS, CDR2 YYEKEE (reference sequence). This CDR3 spans 15 amino acids. Trimming cost V 1 base and J 1 base; bases outside gene matches: 3. The chain's CDR3 is CASSLRQGINYGYTF. In DNA form, the CDR3 reads TGTGCCAGCAGCTTGAGACAGGGGATTAACTATGGCTACACCTTC.

V is TRBV5-5 and J is TRBJ1-2; D possibly corresponds to TRBD1 (5 bases). CDR1 and CDR2 (germline): SGHKS, YYEKEE (reference sequence). The CDR3 has 12 residues. The V and J ends lost 2 bases and 8 bases respectively, with 10 bases between them. The CDR3 region is CASSLDSLGYTF. The CDR3 bases are TGTGCCAGCAGCTTAGACAGCCTGGGCTACACCTTC. Filled out from reference TRBV5-5 and TRBJ1-2, the complete variable domain reads DAGVTQSPTHLIKTRGQQVTLRCSPISGHKSVSWYQQVLGQGPQFIFQYYEKEERGRGNFPDRFSARQFPNYSSELNVNALLLGDSALYLCASSLDSLGYTFGSGTRLTVV.

In regard to this clone: One junction end does not reproduce the germline sequence, and a read error may be involved. The chain couples TRBV6-5 to TRBJ2-5; possibly TRBD1 for D (6 bases). There are 13 residues in the CDR3. Germline lookup yields CDR1 MNHEY and CDR2 SVGAGI. DNA for the CDR3: TGTGCCAGCACCCGGACGGGACAAGAGATCCAGTACTTC. It encodes CASTRTGQEIQYF.